This T cell receptor (beta chain) was documented in a study of T cell repertoires in ileal Crohn's disease. The wider study: Operated complications were stricturing disease (approximately 61%) and penetrating disease (about 39%). Study-level findings and limits: Mucosal expansions were suggested to be mainly CD8 T cells.

CDR1 and CDR2 (germline): LNHDA, SQIVND (reference sequence). The CDR3 extends over 14 amino acids. V lost 7 bases to trimming and J lost 2 bases, with 14 bases between them. TCRdb keeps only in-frame clones here, not all; method: immunoSEQ multiplex PCR. Of about 8,000 clones listed, 85% were seen once; the top ten hold roughly 11%. Notes on this clone: What it recognizes is unknown.

Indicated time point: inflamed ileum from the surgical specimen. The genes are TRBV19 and TRBJ1-1; D is unresolved. The sample was ileal tissue. The TCR originated in an adult with Crohn's disease. CDR3 loop: CASISLNQNTEAFF. The CDR3 coding sequence is TGTGCCAGTATTAGCCTAAACCAAAACACTGAAGCTTTCTTT.